Listed below are T cell receptor beta chains from one sample, sequenced in a study of T-cell memory formation after mild COVID-19. MiXCR, applied by TCRdb to the 5' RACE reads, yields one record per CDR3 protein. The sample has roughly 600,000 distinct CDR3 sequences; 18% are singletons. Sequenced input: PBMCs or a T cell subset sorted from them (not recorded which). The source is an adult woman who had mild COVID-19 (a few samples of this study predate the infection). Cell type and time point are not known. Each CDR3 is given with its conserved first and last residue. D genes are given only for firm matches. Size values are once, few and many counts, or a class for expanded clones, and some rows have none.

V	size	J	D	DNA	CDR3
TRBV6-1	-	TRBJ2-2	-	TGTGCCAGCAATACTATGAACACCGGGGAGCTGTTTTTT	CASNTMNTGELFF
TRBV11-3	-	TRBJ2-3	-	TGTGCCAGCAGCCGCCGCAGCACAGAGCGCCCAGATACGCAGTATTTT	CASSRRSTERPDTQYF
TRBV19	-	TRBJ1-5	-	TGTGCCAGTAGTCCTCCAGCAGGACACCTCTCGTTGGCCCAGCATTTT	CASSPPAGHLSLAQHF
TRBV7-2	few	TRBJ1-2	-	TGTGCCAGCAGCTTACAGGGGCTGAACTATGGCTACACCTTC	CASSLQGLNYGYTF
TRBV7-9	-	TRBJ2-7	TRBD1	TGTGCCAGCAGCCCACAGGGGGCATCCGAGCAGTACTTC	CASSPQGASEQYF
TRBV5-4	-	TRBJ1-4	-	TGTGCCAGCAGCTTGAGCCTCGAGACCGGCGGTGAAAAACTGTTTTTT	CASSLSLETGGEKLFF
TRBV24-1	few	TRBJ2-3	TRBD2	TGTGCCACCAGTGGCCAGGCCCCCGGGACTAGCGGGACGCAGTATTTT	CATSGQAPGTSGTQYF
TRBV5-4	-	TRBJ2-5	TRBD2	TGTGCCAGCGGAGTTAGCGGGGGGGCCCAAGAGACCCAGTACTTC	CASGVSGGAQETQYF
TRBV5-5	few	TRBJ1-5	-	TGTGCCAGCAGCCCCGAGGACTCGAATGCACATCCCCAGCATTTT	CASSPEDSNAHPQHF
TRBV6-2/TRBV6-3	few	TRBJ2-1	TRBD2	TGTGCCAGCAGAACTGTAGCGGGACAATACAATGAGCAGTTCTTC	CASRTVAGQYNEQFF
TRBV5-1	many	TRBJ2-1	TRBD2	TGCGCCAGCAGCTCCTTGGGGCGGGAGGGTTCATACAATGAGCAGTTCTTC	CASSSLGREGSYNEQFF
TRBV7-2	-	TRBJ2-6	TRBD1	TGTGCCAGCAGCTCCCCGGGACAGGGGTCGGCTGGGGCCAACGTCCTGACTTTC	CASSSPGQGSAGANVLTF
TRBV19	few	TRBJ1-4	-	TGTGCCAGTATGGAGGACCCGGCAACCGAAAAACTGTTTTTT	CASMEDPATEKLFF
TRBV20-1	few	TRBJ2-7	TRBD2	TGCAGTGCTAGCCCAGCAGGACTAGTTCCCTACGAGCAGTACTTC	CSASPAGLVPYEQYF
TRBV6-2/TRBV6-3	few	TRBJ2-4	TRBD2	TGTGCCAGCTGGAGCGGGGTAGACATTCAGTACTTC	CASWSGVDIQYF
TRBV19	-	TRBJ2-2	-	TGTGCCAGTAGTATCATCGGTCCCGGGGAGCTGTTTTTT	CASSIIGPGELFF
TRBV3-1	-	TRBJ1-4	-	TGTGCCAGCAGCCAGGGTGCTATCGGCGAAAAACTGTTTTTT	CASSQGAIGEKLFF
TRBV7-9	few	TRBJ2-7	-	TGTGCCAGCAGCTTACCGGGGGCCCACGAGCAGTACTTC	CASSLPGAHEQYF
TRBV20-1	-	TRBJ2-7	TRBD2	TGCAGTGCTCCCCGGACTAGCGGGGGAGACGAGCAGTACTTC	CSAPRTSGGDEQYF
TRBV12-3/TRBV12-4	-	TRBJ2-1	TRBD2	TGTGCCAGCACTTCTGGGGGACTAGGGAATGAGCAGTTCTTC	CASTSGGLGNEQFF
TRBV2	-	TRBJ2-1	-	TGTGCCAGCAGTGAAAATACAGCCTATGAGCAGTTCTTC	CASSENTAYEQFF
TRBV20-1	-	TRBJ2-1	-	TGCAGTGCTACCGCTTACGCAGGGACCTCACCCTTGGGCAATGAGCAGTTCTTC	CSATAYAGTSPLGNEQFF
TRBV24-1	few	TRBJ2-2	TRBD1	TGTGCCACCAGTTCTATCCCAGGGGGCTATGGGGCCAACACCGGGGAGCTGTTTTTT	CATSSIPGGYGANTGELFF
TRBV12-3/TRBV12-4	few	TRBJ1-5	TRBD1	TGTGCCAGCATATACACAGGGGGCAATCAGCCCCAGCATTTT	CASIYTGGNQPQHF
TRBV19	few	TRBJ2-7	-	TGTGCCAGTAGTATACAGGGGGGCTACGAGCAGTACTTC	CASSIQGGYEQYF
TRBV24-1	-	TRBJ1-2	TRBD1	TGTGCCACCAGTGACGGGACAGTCTATGGCTACACCTTC	CATSDGTVYGYTF
TRBV5-1	-	TRBJ1-2	TRBD1	TGCGCCAGCAGCGCCCAGCCGGGACAGAGCTATGGCTACACCTTC	CASSAQPGQSYGYTF
TRBV7-2	-	TRBJ2-6	TRBD1	TGTGCCAGCAGCTCCCAAGGGTTCAGGGGGCTCTCTGGGGCCAACGTCCTGACTTTC	CASSSQGFRGLSGANVLTF
TRBV12-3/TRBV12-4	-	TRBJ2-7	TRBD1	TGTGCCAGCAGTTGGGACAGGGGTACGGGGGAGCAGTACTTC	CASSWDRGTGEQYF
TRBV4-3	few	TRBJ2-3	TRBD2	TGCGCCAGCAGCCAACGATTAACAACCGGGACTAGCGCGTCCACAGATACGCAGTATTTT	CASSQRLTTGTSASTDTQYF
TRBV29-1	few	TRBJ2-2	-	TGCAGCGTTGAAAATGGCCAGCCGGGCGGGGAGCTGTTTTTT	CSVENGQPGGELFF
TRBV7-2	-	TRBJ1-2	-	TGTGCCAGCAGCTTAGCGGACAAGAACTATGGCTACACCTTC	CASSLADKNYGYTF
TRBV20-1	-	TRBJ2-7	TRBD2	TGCAGTGCAACCCTGGGGGGGTACCAGTACTTC	CSATLGGYQYF
TRBV29-1	few	TRBJ2-2	TRBD2	TGCAGCGCCAGACGACCCGGGACTACTAACACCGGGGAGCTGTTTTTT	CSARRPGTTNTGELFF
TRBV11-2	-	TRBJ2-5	-	TGTGCCAGCAGCTTAGATTTTTGGGGTGACGGGGAGACCCAGTACTTC	CASSLDFWGDGETQYF
TRBV24-1	few	TRBJ2-2	TRBD2	TGTGCCACCAGTGATACTAGCGGAACGAACACCGGGGAGCTGTTTTTT	CATSDTSGTNTGELFF
TRBV12-3/TRBV12-4	-	TRBJ1-2	-	TGTGCCAGCAGGGTTTGGGGGGCTTACGGCTACACCTTC	CASRVWGAYGYTF
TRBV7-9	-	TRBJ2-7	TRBD1	TGTGCCAGCAGCCCTCGGGACAGGTTGTACGATCAGTACTTC	CASSPRDRLYDQYF
TRBV20-1	-	TRBJ1-2	-	TGCAGTGCTTCGAGGGACCTATCAAACTATGGCTACACCTTC	CSASRDLSNYGYTF
TRBV6-6	-	TRBJ2-1	TRBD2	TGTGCCAGCGGTGCCGGGACTACGAACAACAATGAGCAGTTCTTC	CASGAGTTNNNEQFF
TRBV14	few	TRBJ2-7	-	TGTGCCAGCAGCCGGTCCGAGGCCATGACCTACGAGCAGTACTTC	CASSRSEAMTYEQYF
TRBV5-1	-	TRBJ1-3	-	TGCGCCAGCAGCACGGACCTCTCTGGAAACACCATATATTTT	CASSTDLSGNTIYF
TRBV12-3/TRBV12-4	few	TRBJ2-2	TRBD2	TGTGCCAGCAAGCCCCCAGGCGGGGGGGTAGTGAACACCGGGGAGCTGTTTTTT	CASKPPGGGVVNTGELFF
TRBV12-3/TRBV12-4	-	TRBJ2-2	TRBD1	TGTGCCAGCAGTTTAGACAGGGGGCACACCGGGGAGCTGTTTTTT	CASSLDRGHTGELFF
TRBV20-1	few	TRBJ2-7	-	TGCAGTGCTAGAGATTCAAGCGCTAGCACCTACGAGCAGTACTTC	CSARDSSASTYEQYF
TRBV3-1	few	TRBJ2-5	-	TGTGCCAGCAATTCAGGGGGGTCAGAGACCCAGTACTTC	CASNSGGSETQYF
TRBV19	-	TRBJ1-6	-	TGTGCCAGTAGTCCATCCGAGGGGGGTGGGAATTCACCCCTCCACTTT	CASSPSEGGGNSPLHF
TRBV24-1	many	TRBJ2-1	-	TGTGCCATCCAGGCCGCCAGCGAGCAGTTCTTC	CAIQAASEQFF
TRBV24-1	-	TRBJ2-2	-	TGTGCCAACCCGGTTTCGGACGGGGAGCTGTTTTTT	CANPVSDGELFF
TRBV24-1	-	TRBJ2-1	TRBD1	TGTGCCACTGGGACAGGGGGCACATCAGCATTCTACAATGAGCAGTTCTTC	CATGTGGTSAFYNEQFF
TRBV11-2	-	TRBJ2-3	TRBD2	TGTGCCAGCAGCTCCGGGACTAGCGTAAGCACAGATACGCAGTATTTT	CASSSGTSVSTDTQYF
TRBV20-1	many	TRBJ1-5	-	TGCAGTGCTAGTGTCGTTATCAATCAGCCCCAGCATTTT	CSASVVINQPQHF
TRBV12-3/TRBV12-4	-	TRBJ2-1	-	TGTGCCAGCAGTTTAGGAGGACCCAGATCCTACAATGAGCAGTTCTTC	CASSLGGPRSYNEQFF
TRBV7-8	-	TRBJ2-2	TRBD1	TGTGCCAGCAGCTTAGCGGCAGGGGGCCGGAACACCGGGGAGCTGTTTTTT	CASSLAAGGRNTGELFF
TRBV5-1	few	TRBJ2-1	TRBD2	TGCGCCAGCAGCTGGGGGGCTAGCGGGGGTGATGAGCAGTTCTTC	CASSWGASGGDEQFF